This T cell receptor (beta chain) was recovered during a study of blood T cell repertoires in COVID-19. This clone was seen only a few times. Produced via immunoSEQ multiplex PCR; TCRdb's table is partial and in-frame only. The sample consists of approximately 190,000 clones, 85% to 90% of them appearing once. This clonotype originated in a man of 80 years or more with acute or convalescent COVID-19. The sample comprised peripheral blood.

The DNA for the CDR3 is TGTGCCAGCAGCCCGATGGAGGGGCTCTATGGCTACACCTTC. Translation gives CASSPMEGLYGYTF. The chain uses TRBV7-2 and TRBJ1-2; D perhaps matches TRBD1 (5 bases). The V gene's germline CDR1 is SGHTA and CDR2 FQGNSA. The CDR3 extends over 14 amino acids. The V end lost 5 bases, the J end lost 4 bases, and 14 bases lay between the germline ends.